The source of this TCR beta chain is a study of T cell repertoires in cytomegalovirus infection. In the study overall: Matching HLA type and CMV infection were both indicated by public TCR beta signatures.

TCRdb reprocessed the reads with MiXCR, giving one entry per CDR3 protein. This table has roughly 76,000 distinct CDR3 sequences, 3% to 4.5% appearing once. Losses at the gene ends were 2 bases for V and 1 base for J; bases not matched to a gene: 9. The germline V gene has CDR1 SGHAT and CDR2 FQNNGV. The CDR3 extends over 17 amino acids. The sample holds many counts of this clonotype. This TCR derives from a human donor in good health (CMV status not recorded). Some clones in this sample may be carry-over from other donors' samples. The sample consisted of PBMCs. The rearrangement uses TRBV11-2 and TRBJ2-5; 8 nucleotides match TRBD2. CDR3 nucleotides: TGTGCCAGCAGCTTACGGGCGGGAGGCCTGCCCCAAGAGACCCAGTACTTC. This translates into CASSLRAGGLPQETQYF. The complete variable domain, with remaining parts taken from reference TRBV11-2 and TRBJ2-5, reads EAGVAQSPRYKIIEKRQSVAFWCNPISGHATLYWYQQILGQGPKLLIQFQNNGVVDDSQLPKDRFSAERLKGVDSTLKIQPAKLEDSAVYLCASSLRAGGLPQETQYFGPGTRLLVL.